These 30 T cell receptor beta chains were sequenced from one sample in a study of T cells after yellow fever vaccination. TCRdb independently ran MiXCR on the 5' RACE reads; one entry per CDR3 protein. The sample carries about 310,000 distinct CDR3 sequences, approximately 3.8% recorded once. Sequencing was performed on PBMCs, taken on the day of the yellow fever booster vaccination. These receptors all stem from a man in his late teens or twenties who received the YFV17D yellow fever vaccine.

In this sample, this clonotype turned up many times. The V call is TRBV7-6, the J call TRBJ2-7; the D gene is possibly TRBD1 (5 bases). From germline, CDR1 is SGHVS and CDR2 FNYEAQ. V was clipped by 1 base and J by 2 bases, with 6 bases between them. The CDR3 is 13 amino acids. The CDR3 DNA reads as TGTGCCAGCAGCTTAGAGACAGCCTACGAGCAGTACTTC. It specifies CASSLETAYEQYF.

This clonotype has a count of ten or more. The chain joins TRBV6-2 or TRBV6-3 to TRBJ2-1; 13 bases map to TRBD2. Trimming cost V 6 bases and J 2 bases; bases outside gene matches: 10. CDR1 is MNHEY, CDR2 SVGEGT, per germline. This CDR3 region has 18 residues. The CDR3 DNA sequence: TGTGCCAGCAGGTCAAGCCCGACTAGCGGGGGGACCTACAATGAGCAGTTCTTC. Protein sequence: CASRSSPTSGGTYNEQFF.

This clonotype was picked up many times. The CDR3 loop reads CASSFGGYNSPLHF. CDR3 in DNA: TGTGCCAGCAGTTTCGGGGGCTATAATTCACCCCTCCACTTT. The chain combines TRBV27 with TRBJ1-6; the D gene is possibly TRBD1 (5 bases). Trimming took 3 bases from V and 3 from J, leaving 6 bases between them. Germline CDR1 and CDR2: MNHEY and SMNVEV (reference sequence). This CDR3 contains 14 residues.

This clonotype was seen a few times. The CDR3 is CASSLDLADNSPLHF. CDR3 sequence (DNA): TGTGCCAGCAGCTTAGATCTGGCCGATAATTCACCCCTCCACTTT. V and J are TRBV7-8 and TRBJ1-6; D not resolved. CDR1 and CDR2 from the germline V gene are SGHVS and FQNEAQ. Trimming took off 1 base at V and 5 bases at J, with 9 bases between the two ends. This CDR3 is built from 15 residues.

With respect to this clonotype: One base away lies a much larger clone, so this may be a sequencing read error. The CDR3 sequence is CAISRPDRYGYTF. The CDR3 DNA sequence: TGTGCCATCTCACGCCCGGATAGGTATGGCTACACCTTC. The chain carries TRBV12-3 or TRBV12-4 and TRBJ1-2; no reliable D call. The V end was cut by 10 bases, the J end by 5 bases, with 17 bases between. This CDR3 region has 13 residues.

V usage is TRBV20-1 and J usage is TRBJ2-5, with 10 positions matching TRBD2. Per the germline V gene, CDR1 is DFQATT and CDR2 is SNEGSKA (reference sequence). This CDR3 has 13 amino acids. V was clipped by 4 bases and J by 5 bases; unmatched bases: 4. The CDR3 sequence: CSANLAGVETQYF. The CDR3 nucleotides are TGCAGTGCTAATCTAGCGGGGGTTGAGACCCAGTACTTC.

This clonotype was picked up a small number of times. The chain uses TRBV3-1 and TRBJ2-6; D is unresolved. Per the germline V gene, CDR1 is LGHDT and CDR2 is YNNKEL (reference sequence). This CDR3 has 15 residues. Trimming took 4 bases from V and 0 from J, leaving 7 bases between them. Here the CDR3 DNA reads TGTGCCAGCAGCCCCGAGTCCTCTGGGGCCAACGTCCTGACTTTC. This gives the protein CASSPESSGANVLTF.

V gene TRBV7-9 combines with J gene TRBJ2-1, with TRBD2 matching 7 bases. CDR1 and CDR2 from the germline V gene are SEHNR and FQNEAQ (reference sequence). This CDR3 is 14 amino acids long. With V trimmed by 2 bases and J by 5 bases, 3 bases remained unmatched. In DNA form, the CDR3 reads TGTGCCAGCAGCTTACGGGGGGATAACAATGAGCAGTTCTTC. Encoded protein: CASSLRGDNNEQFF.

This clonotype was counted only a few times. This chain connects TRBV27 to TRBJ1-2, with 7 nucleotides matching TRBD1. The CDR3 consists of 17 residues. Looked up from germline, CDR1 is MNHEY and CDR2 is SMNVEV (reference sequence). J lost 4 bases, V lost 0 bases, and 11 bases had no gene match. CDR3 coding DNA: TGTGCCAGCAGTTTATCGGTCGTCAGGGGGAATCTCTATGGCTACACCTTC. Translation: CASSLSVVRGNLYGYTF.

This clonotype was detected ten times or more. This sequence joins TRBV5-1 and TRBJ1-2, with D perhaps matching TRBD1 (5 bases). Looked up from germline, CDR1 is SGHRS and CDR2 is YFSETQ. The CDR3 runs to 15 residues. V dropped 6 bases and J dropped 8 bases, with 23 bases sitting between them. CDR3 coding DNA: TGCGCCAGCATCCCCTCCTTCGGGACCGCCGTAGGCTACACCTTC. It translates to CASIPSFGTAVGYTF. The full variable domain, completed using reference TRBV5-1 and TRBJ1-2, is KAGVTQTPRYLIKTRGQQVTLSCSPISGHRSVSWYQQTPGQGLQFLFEYFSETQRNKGNFPGRFSGRQFSNSRSEMNVSTLELGDSALYLCASIPSFGTAVGYTFGSGTRLTVV.

This clonotype was detected ten times or more. The chain links TRBV12-3 or TRBV12-4 to TRBJ2-5, with a possible D match to TRBD1 (7 bases). V dropped 3 bases and J dropped 4 bases, with 12 bases sitting between them. This CDR3 is 14 amino acids long. The CDR3 sequence is CASSFQGGGETQYF. The DNA for the CDR3 is TGTGCCAGCAGTTTTCAGGGGGGAGGAGAGACCCAGTACTTC.

The sample holds many counts of this clonotype. V is TRBV7-2 and J is TRBJ1-1; tentative D call: TRBD1 (5 bases). This CDR3 is built from 14 residues. Germline V gene sequence: CDR1 SGHTA, CDR2 FQGNSA. V was clipped by 0 bases and J by 1 base, with 6 bases between them. In DNA form, the CDR3 reads TGTGCCAGCAGCTTAGCACAGGCGAACACTGAAGCTTTCTTT. Translated: CASSLAQANTEAFF.

The sample holds many counts of this clonotype. The chain couples TRBV7-9 to TRBJ2-4; 10 nucleotides match TRBD1. This CDR3 comprises 18 residues. J lost 8 bases, V lost 5 bases, and 18 bases had no gene match. Germline V gene data show CDR1 as SEHNR and CDR2 as FQNEAQ (reference sequence). CDR3 DNA: TGTGCCAGCAGCCTCGACTTCTTTGGACAGGGGGATAGGGACATTCAGTACTTC. It is translated as CASSLDFFGQGDRDIQYF.

This clonotype was observed at least ten times. V gene TRBV7-2 combines with J gene TRBJ2-5, with 9 nucleotides matching TRBD2. Germline V lookup: CDR1 SGHTA, CDR2 FQGNSA. The CDR3 extends over 18 amino acids. The junction had 14 bases not matched to a gene; V was cut back by 1 base and J by 5 bases. CDR3 DNA sequence: TGTGCCAGCAGCTTAGGCGGTGCTAGCGGGGCCCCTCGGGAGACCCAGTACTTC. This gives the protein CASSLGGASGAPRETQYF. Full variable domain (remainder filled in from reference TRBV7-2 and TRBJ2-5): GAGVSQSPSNKVTEKGKDVELRCDPISGHTALYWYRQSLGQGLEFLIYFQGNSAPDKSGLPSDRFSAERTGGSVSTLTIQRTQQEDSAVYLCASSLGGASGAPRETQYFGPGTRLLVL.

This clonotype has a handful of counts. This chain connects TRBV5-1 to TRBJ1-1, with D possibly being TRBD1 (6 bases). Germline lookup yields CDR1 SGHRS and CDR2 YFSETQ. The CDR3 totals 17 residues. Deletions cut 4 bases from V and 2 bases from J, with 21 bases between. CDR3 protein: CASSPNWGGGGNTEAFF. CDR3 sequence (DNA): TGCGCCAGCAGCCCAAACTGGGGGGGCGGGGGAAACACTGAAGCTTTCTTT.

This clonotype was counted many times. The V call is TRBV12-3 or TRBV12-4, the J call TRBJ1-6; no firm D call. The CDR3 extends over 12 amino acids. Trimming removed 6 bases from V and 13 bases from J, with 13 bases in between. CDR3 loop: CASSYRSLPLHF. DNA for the CDR3: TGTGCCAGCAGCTACCGTAGCCTCCCCCTCCACTTT.

There are many counts of this clonotype. This rearrangement joins TRBV6-5 to TRBJ2-3; TRBD2 matches at 7 bases. Looked up from germline, CDR1 is MNHEY and CDR2 is SVGAGI. This CDR3 comprises 14 residues. J gave up 6 bases and V 5 bases, and 8 bases lay outside the gene matches. CDR3 nucleotide sequence: TGTGCCAGCAGTAATCCCTGGGAGGGCGATACGCAGTATTTT. Translating it yields CASSNPWEGDTQYF.

This clonotype occurred many times. This chain joins TRBV7-2 and TRBJ2-1; 11 bases align to TRBD2. CDR1 and CDR2 (germline): SGHTA, FQGNSA. The CDR3 consists of 14 residues. V lost 3 bases and J lost 7; bases outside the gene matches: 2. The CDR3 loop reads CASSFLAGGNEQFF. CDR3 coding DNA: TGTGCCAGCAGCTTCCTAGCGGGGGGTAATGAGCAGTTCTTC.

The chain joins TRBV7-2 to TRBJ2-3; TRBD2 matches 9 bases. Germline CDR1 is SGHTA and CDR2 is FQGNSA. The CDR3 totals 17 residues. The trim removed 1 base at V and 0 bases at J, leaving 5 bases unmatched. The CDR3 spells CASSLVAGVSSTDTQYF. In DNA form, the CDR3 reads TGTGCCAGCAGCTTAGTAGCGGGGGTCTCTAGCACAGATACGCAGTATTTT.

This clonotype was counted a few times. The gene calls are TRBV19 and TRBJ1-5; D possibly corresponds to TRBD1 (6 bases). V was pared by 5 bases and J by 5 bases, with 10 bases between. CDR3 length: 13 amino acids. Germline values: CDR1 LNHDA, CDR2 SQIVND (reference sequence). The CDR3 coding sequence is TGTGCCAGTAGTCCATGGACAGATCAGCCCCAGCATTTT. It encodes CASSPWTDQPQHF. Together with reference TRBV19 and TRBJ1-5, the CDR3 gives the full variable domain: DGGITQSPKYLFRKEGQNVTLSCEQNLNHDAMYWYRQDPGQGLRLIYYSQIVNDFQKGDIAEGYSVSREKKESFPLTVTSAQKNPTAFYLCASSPWTDQPQHFGDGTRLSIL.

The chain carries TRBV29-1 and TRBJ2-2; tentatively, D is TRBD2 (6 bases). Germline CDR1 reads SQVTM; CDR2 reads ANQGSEA. The CDR3 is 12 residues long. The CDR3 region is CTGRGRTGELFF. DNA of the CDR3: TGCACCGGACGGGGGAGGACCGGGGAGCTGTTTTTT.

This chain uses TRBV7-7 with TRBJ2-2, with D unclear. Germline loops: CDR1 SSHAT, CDR2 FNYEAQ (reference sequence). This CDR3 is built from 14 residues. V lost 3 bases and J lost 4, with 9 bases in between. The CDR3 is CASSFGVTTGELFF. CDR3 DNA sequence: TGTGCCAGCAGCTTTGGGGTTACCACCGGGGAGCTGTTTTTT.

Many counts were recorded for this clonotype. V and J are TRBV20-1 and TRBJ1-1; D ambiguous. The CDR3 has 15 amino acids. Trimming removed 1 base at V and 6 bases at J, with 18 bases between. Looked up from germline, CDR1 is DFQATT and CDR2 is SNEGSKA (reference sequence). In nucleotides, the CDR3 is TGCAGTGCTAGAGGTCTCCCCGGAGGCGTCGCTGAAGCTTTCTTT. It codes for CSARGLPGGVAEAFF.

This rearrangement joins TRBV19 to TRBJ2-2; perhaps TRBD1 as D (6 bases). V lost 6 bases and J 1 base, leaving 12 bases between the germline ends. Per the germline V gene, CDR1 is LNHDA and CDR2 is SQIVND (reference sequence). The CDR3 extends over 15 amino acids. The CDR3 is CASRAGTLNTGELFF. For the CDR3, the DNA is TGTGCCAGTAGGGCTGGGACACTGAACACCGGGGAGCTGTTTTTT. The whole variable domain, filled in from reference TRBV19 and TRBJ2-2, reads DGGITQSPKYLFRKEGQNVTLSCEQNLNHDAMYWYRQDPGQGLRLIYYSQIVNDFQKGDIAEGYSVSREKKESFPLTVTSAQKNPTAFYLCASRAGTLNTGELFFGEGSRLTVL.

This clonotype was recorded many times. The V gene is TRBV7-9, the J gene TRBJ1-6; D is perhaps TRBD1 (6 bases). V dropped 3 bases and J dropped 5 bases, with 11 bases sitting between them. The CDR3 length is 15 residues. From germline, CDR1 is SEHNR and CDR2 FQNEAQ (reference sequence). The CDR3 loop is CASSLMGADNSPLHF. The CDR3, as DNA: TGTGCCAGCAGCTTGATGGGGGCCGATAATTCACCCCTCCACTTT. Drawing the rest from reference TRBV7-9 and TRBJ1-6, the complete variable domain is DTGVSQNPRHKITKRGQNVTFRCDPISEHNRLYWYRQTLGQGPEFLTYFQNEAQLEKSRLLSDRFSAERPKGSFSTLEIQRTEQGDSAMYLCASSLMGADNSPLHFGNGTRLTVT.

The gene calls are TRBV6-1 and TRBJ2-7; TRBD1 matches 7 bases. The length of the CDR3 is 14 residues. CDR1 is MNHNS and CDR2 is SASEGT in the germline V gene. The trim removed 7 bases at V and 3 bases at J, leaving 9 bases unmatched. The chain's CDR3 is CASKPTGALYEQYV. For the CDR3, the DNA is TGTGCCAGCAAACCAACAGGGGCACTCTACGAGCAGTACGTC.

The chain is built from TRBV7-6 and TRBJ2-3; D not certain. Germline CDR1 reads SGHVS; CDR2 reads FNYEAQ. CDR3 length equals 12 residues. V was clipped by 1 base and J by 6 bases, with 5 bases between them. CDR3: CASSLVQDTQYF. CDR3 in DNA: TGTGCCAGCAGCTTAGTCCAGGATACGCAGTATTTT.

This clonotype was seen many times. The CDR3 sequence is CASSYPLGNEQFF. The CDR3 DNA sequence: TGTGCCAGCAGTTATCCGTTGGGGAATGAGCAGTTCTTC. V gene TRBV7-9 combines with J gene TRBJ2-1; D not resolved. The germline gives CDR1 SEHNR, CDR2 FQNEAQ (reference sequence). Trimming shortened V by 6 bases and J by 7 bases, and 13 bases separated the two germline ends. CDR3 length equals 13 residues.

This clonotype was counted many times. The V gene is TRBV5-1, the J gene TRBJ2-7, with D unresolved. This CDR3 spans 12 amino acids. Trimming took 7 bases from V and 6 from J, leaving 14 bases between them. Germline values: CDR1 SGHRS, CDR2 YFSETQ. CDR3 region: CASFLVRSEQYF. CDR3 bases: TGCGCCAGCTTCTTAGTTCGGAGCGAGCAGTACTTC.

In its sample, this clonotype was seen many times. The chain couples TRBV4-3 to TRBJ2-4, with no clear D. The CDR3 is 15 amino acids. Trimming took off 4 bases at V and 8 bases at J, with 18 bases between the two ends. Germline V gene lookup returns CDR1 LGHNA and CDR2 YSLEER. Here the CDR3 reads CASSRRGFGPDIQYF. The CDR3 DNA follows: TGCGCCAGCAGCCGACGTGGGTTCGGGCCCGACATTCAGTACTTC.